What follows are 24 T cell receptor beta chains derived from one specimen sequenced in a study of blood T cell repertoires in COVID-19. Sequencing was performed with immunoSEQ multiplex PCR; in TCRdb, only in-frame clones are kept and a portion is missing. The data contain a few hundred thousand clones, around four fifths of them singletons. Specimen: peripheral blood. The origin of the receptors is a man aged 55 to 69 who had recovered from COVID-19.

The chain employs TRBV10-3 and TRBJ2-7, with D possibly matching TRBD1 (6 bases). CDR1 ENHRY and CDR2 SYGVKD come from the germline V gene. Trimming removed 3 bases from V and 0 bases from J, with 12 bases in between. The length of the CDR3 is 15 residues. CDR3 in amino acids: CAISDQGRSSYEQYF. Here the CDR3 DNA reads TGTGCCATCAGTGATCAGGGGAGAAGCTCCTACGAGCAGTACTTC.

The chain links TRBV7-2 to TRBJ1-3; D unresolved. Trimming stripped 8 bases from V and 4 bases from J, with 6 bases between. Germline V gene sequence: CDR1 SGHTA, CDR2 FQGNSA. The CDR3 has 11 residues. The CDR3 DNA is TGTGCCAGCGGTGGCGGAAACACCATATATTTT. This codes for CASGGGNTIYF.

In the case of this clone: Likely a read error: the CDR3 ends without its conserved phenylalanine or tryptophan. The chain uses TRBV6-5 and TRBJ1-2; D ambiguous. The germline gives CDR1 MNHEY, CDR2 SVGAGI. The V end lost 0 bases, the J end lost 1 base, and 6 bases lay between the germline ends. This CDR3 region has 14 residues. The CDR3 reads CASSYSTSNYGYTL. The DNA of the CDR3 is TGTGCCAGCAGTTACTCGACCAGTAACTATGGCTACACCCTC.

The rearrangement uses TRBV2 and TRBJ2-7, with 9 bases lining up with TRBD1. This CDR3 is 14 amino acids long. The junction had 8 bases not matched to a gene; V was cut back by 5 bases and J by 6 bases. Germline V gene lookup returns CDR1 SNHLY and CDR2 FYNNEI. DNA for the CDR3: TGTGCCAGCAGTACAGGGGGCACAGGACCCGAGCAGTACTTC. Its translation is CASSTGGTGPEQYF.

The J gene is TRBJ1-1, the V gene TRBV6-5; tentative D call: TRBD1 (5 bases). Trimming left V 11 bases short and J 3 bases short, with 22 bases between. This CDR3 is built from 15 residues. In germline, CDR1 is MNHEY, CDR2 SVGAGI. The CDR3 sequence: CAAGQWLGGHTEAFF. CDR3 nucleotides: TGTGCCGCAGGACAATGGTTGGGAGGTCACACTGAAGCTTTCTTT.

This chain joins TRBV30 and TRBJ1-1; D unresolved. The germline V and J ends were trimmed by 5 bases and 7 bases, with 17 bases remaining between them. This CDR3 has 13 residues. Per germline, CDR1 GTSNPN and CDR2 SVGIG (reference sequence). CDR3 bases: TGTGCCTGGTCTCTCCGAGGGATAGGTGAAGCTTTCTTT. It translates to CAWSLRGIGEAFF.

The genes are TRBV28 and TRBJ1-2; the match to TRBD1 covers 8 bases. The V and J ends lost 6 bases and 1 base, in that order; junction bases with no gene match: 1. This CDR3 is built from 13 residues. The germline CDR1 and CDR2 sequences are MDHEN and SYDVKM. CDR3 coding DNA: TGTGCCAGCAGAGGACAGGGTAACTATGGCTACACCTTC. Its protein product is CASRGQGNYGYTF.

The chain is built from TRBV29-1 and TRBJ2-5; the match to TRBD2 covers 8 bases. Germline CDR1 reads SQVTM; CDR2 reads ANQGSEA. V lost 7 bases, J lost 5 bases, and 9 bases stayed unmatched. The CDR3 has 13 residues. CDR3 loop: CSGALSGVETQYF. The DNA for the CDR3 is TGCAGCGGCGCCCTTAGCGGGGTTGAGACCCAGTACTTC.

The chain joins TRBV6-5 to TRBJ2-7; D is ambiguous. Germline V gene data show CDR1 as MNHEY and CDR2 as SVGAGI. The length of the CDR3 is 12 residues. V dropped 8 bases and J dropped 0 bases, with 8 bases sitting between them. The CDR3 DNA follows: TGTGCCAGCCGCGGTACCTCCTACGAGCAGTACTTC. Protein product: CASRGTSYEQYF.

The rearrangement uses TRBV7-6 and TRBJ2-3, with D possibly TRBD2 on 5 matching bases. V was cut by 3 bases and J by 2 bases, with 12 bases left in between. The CDR3 contains 15 residues. Germline V gene sequence: CDR1 SGHVS, CDR2 FNYEAQ. Written as DNA, the CDR3 is TGTGCCAGCAGCTTCGAGCGGAGAATCACAGATACGCAGTATTTT. This translates into CASSFERRITDTQYF. The variable domain in full, completed from reference TRBV7-6 and TRBJ2-3, reads GAGVSQSPRYKVTKRGQDVALRCDPISGHVSLYWYRQALGQGPEFLTYFNYEAQQDKSGLPNDRFSAERPEGSISTLTIQRTEQRDSAMYRCASSFERRITDTQYFGPGTRLTVL.

The chain is built from TRBV5-1 and TRBJ1-6, with D tentatively TRBD1 (6 bases). V was pared by 4 bases and J by 7 bases, with 15 bases between. The V gene's germline CDR1 is SGHRS and CDR2 YFSETQ. The CDR3 length is 15 residues. The CDR3 here is CASSQETGWNSPLHF. The DNA of the CDR3 is TGCGCCAGCAGCCAGGAGACAGGATGGAATTCACCCCTCCACTTT.

V is TRBV5-1 and J is TRBJ2-5; perhaps TRBD1 as D (5 bases). Trimming left V 0 bases short and J 1 base short, with 10 bases between. Germline V lookup: CDR1 SGHRS, CDR2 YFSETQ. CDR3 length equals 15 residues. For the CDR3, the DNA is TGCGCCAGCAGCTTGGGTAGGGGAACCCAAGAGACCCAGTACTTC. It encodes CASSLGRGTQETQYF.

This clone was observed a handful of times. Additional DNA sequences in this sample encode the identical CDR3. The rearrangement links TRBV6-5 to TRBJ2-2; 8 bases agree with TRBD1. Germline CDR1 reads MNHEY; CDR2 reads SVGAGI. The CDR3 contains 15 residues. The V gene end was trimmed by 2 bases and the J gene end by 3 bases; junction bases not matched to a gene: 2. This CDR3 reads CASSYGQGYTGELFF. CDR3 sequence (DNA): TGTGCCAGCAGTTACGGACAGGGTTACACCGGGGAGCTGTTTTTT.

V gene TRBV5-4 combines with J gene TRBJ2-5; unclear D gene. This CDR3 region has 14 residues. Trimming removed 4 bases at V and 2 bases at J, with 12 bases between. Per the germline V gene, CDR1 is SGHNT and CDR2 is YYREEE (reference sequence). The CDR3 spells CASSPVGVQETQYF. The CDR3 bases are TGTGCCAGCAGCCCGGTCGGAGTTCAAGAGACCCAGTACTTC.

CDR3 residues: CAWSRGGALTGELFF. CDR3 in DNA: TGTGCCTGGAGTAGAGGGGGCGCGTTGACCGGGGAGCTGTTTTTT. This chain connects TRBV30 to TRBJ2-2; the match to TRBD1 covers 7 bases. CDR1 and CDR2 (germline): GTSNPN, SVGIG (reference sequence). The CDR3 has 15 amino acids. Losses at the gene ends were 2 bases for V and 5 bases for J; bases not matched to a gene: 8.

The chain couples TRBV3-1 (or the pseudogene TRBV3-2) to TRBJ1-1; D may be TRBD1 (5 bases). From germline, CDR1 is LGHDT and CDR2 YNNKEL (reference sequence). The CDR3 loop spans 14 amino acids. V was clipped by 1 base and J by 5 bases, with 11 bases between them. This CDR3 is CASSQGGGRTEAFF. The DNA for the CDR3 is TGTGCCAGCAGCCAAGGGGGCGGGAGGACTGAAGCTTTCTTT.

Written as DNA, the CDR3 is TGTGCCAGCAGCTTGACTAGCGGGGGAAGGGGCACCGGGGAGCTGTTTTTT. The encoded protein is CASSLTSGGRGTGELFF. The chain combines TRBV7-6 with TRBJ2-2; 12 bases align to TRBD2. The junction had 6 bases not matched to a gene; V was cut back by 3 bases and J by 4 bases. This CDR3 has 17 residues. Germline V gene data show CDR1 as SGHVS and CDR2 as FNYEAQ.

This sequence joins TRBV24-1 and TRBJ2-1; TRBD2 matches 7 bases. The CDR3 length is 17 residues. Germline CDR1 and CDR2: KGHDR and SFDVKD. The trim removed 3 bases at V and 6 bases at J, leaving 13 bases unmatched. The CDR3 bases are TGTGCCACCAGTGATCCCCAGTGGGAGGGACTTTCCAATGAGCAGTTCTTC. Its translation is CATSDPQWEGLSNEQFF.

V usage is TRBV30 and J usage is TRBJ1-4, with a weak D call TRBD1 (5 bases). CDR3 length equals 14 residues. Trimming removed 7 bases from V and 7 bases from J, with 19 bases in between. Germline-derived CDR1 and CDR2 are GTSNPN and SVGIG (reference sequence). CDR3 protein: CALHRASGREKLFF. CDR3 nucleotides: TGTGCCTTGCACCGGGCCTCAGGGCGTGAAAAACTGTTTTTT.

The DNA for the CDR3 is TGCGCCAGCAGCTCCGGGACAGGAATCTACAATGAGCAGTTCTTC. Protein: CASSSGTGIYNEQFF. J is TRBJ2-1 and V is TRBV5-1; 8 positions match TRBD1. This CDR3 spans 15 amino acids. The germline CDR1 and CDR2 sequences are SGHRS and YFSETQ. The V segment lost 3 bases and the J segment 3 bases; nucleotides outside the gene matches: 5.

V is TRBV19 and J is TRBJ2-7; a possible D gene is TRBD2 (5 bases). Germline V gene sequence: CDR1 LNHDA, CDR2 SQIVND (reference sequence). This CDR3 comprises 15 residues. The V and J ends lost 5 bases and 3 bases respectively, with 17 bases between them. CDR3 coding DNA: TGTGCCAGTAGTCTCGCGGGCAACTTACTCTACGAGCAGTACTTC. It yields the protein CASSLAGNLLYEQYF. Full variable domain (outside the CDR3, taken from reference TRBV19 and TRBJ2-7): DGGITQSPKYLFRKEGQNVTLSCEQNLNHDAMYWYRQDPGQGLRLIYYSQIVNDFQKGDIAEGYSVSREKKESFPLTVTSAQKNPTAFYLCASSLAGNLLYEQYFGPGTRLTVT.

This sequence joins TRBV3-1 (or the pseudogene TRBV3-2) and TRBJ1-2; D gene uncertain. The V end was cut by 6 bases, the J end by 8 bases, with 13 bases between. The germline gives CDR1 LGHDT, CDR2 YNNKEL (reference sequence). The length of the CDR3 is 12 residues. CDR3 nucleotide sequence: TGTGCCAGCAGTGAGGGAGGTAACGGCTACACCTTC. Protein product: CASSEGGNGYTF.

The V and J genes are TRBV9 and TRBJ1-6, with TRBD1 matching over 9 bases. CDR1 and CDR2 from the germline V gene are SGDLS and YYNGEE. The trim removed 3 bases at V and 4 bases at J, leaving 8 bases unmatched. CDR3 size: 17 residues. The CDR3 here is CASSAPGTGTYNSPLHF. DNA of the CDR3: TGTGCCAGCAGCGCTCCCGGGACAGGGACATATAATTCACCCCTCCACTTT.

The chain links TRBV5-1 to TRBJ1-3, with TRBD1 matching over 7 bases. The CDR3 covers 17 residues. Germline CDR1 and CDR2: SGHRS and YFSETQ. Trimming took 1 base from V and 0 from J; bases not matched to a gene: 7. The CDR3 reads CASSLLGQPFSGNTIYF. The CDR3 region has the DNA TGCGCCAGCAGCTTGTTGGGACAGCCGTTCTCTGGAAACACCATATATTTT.